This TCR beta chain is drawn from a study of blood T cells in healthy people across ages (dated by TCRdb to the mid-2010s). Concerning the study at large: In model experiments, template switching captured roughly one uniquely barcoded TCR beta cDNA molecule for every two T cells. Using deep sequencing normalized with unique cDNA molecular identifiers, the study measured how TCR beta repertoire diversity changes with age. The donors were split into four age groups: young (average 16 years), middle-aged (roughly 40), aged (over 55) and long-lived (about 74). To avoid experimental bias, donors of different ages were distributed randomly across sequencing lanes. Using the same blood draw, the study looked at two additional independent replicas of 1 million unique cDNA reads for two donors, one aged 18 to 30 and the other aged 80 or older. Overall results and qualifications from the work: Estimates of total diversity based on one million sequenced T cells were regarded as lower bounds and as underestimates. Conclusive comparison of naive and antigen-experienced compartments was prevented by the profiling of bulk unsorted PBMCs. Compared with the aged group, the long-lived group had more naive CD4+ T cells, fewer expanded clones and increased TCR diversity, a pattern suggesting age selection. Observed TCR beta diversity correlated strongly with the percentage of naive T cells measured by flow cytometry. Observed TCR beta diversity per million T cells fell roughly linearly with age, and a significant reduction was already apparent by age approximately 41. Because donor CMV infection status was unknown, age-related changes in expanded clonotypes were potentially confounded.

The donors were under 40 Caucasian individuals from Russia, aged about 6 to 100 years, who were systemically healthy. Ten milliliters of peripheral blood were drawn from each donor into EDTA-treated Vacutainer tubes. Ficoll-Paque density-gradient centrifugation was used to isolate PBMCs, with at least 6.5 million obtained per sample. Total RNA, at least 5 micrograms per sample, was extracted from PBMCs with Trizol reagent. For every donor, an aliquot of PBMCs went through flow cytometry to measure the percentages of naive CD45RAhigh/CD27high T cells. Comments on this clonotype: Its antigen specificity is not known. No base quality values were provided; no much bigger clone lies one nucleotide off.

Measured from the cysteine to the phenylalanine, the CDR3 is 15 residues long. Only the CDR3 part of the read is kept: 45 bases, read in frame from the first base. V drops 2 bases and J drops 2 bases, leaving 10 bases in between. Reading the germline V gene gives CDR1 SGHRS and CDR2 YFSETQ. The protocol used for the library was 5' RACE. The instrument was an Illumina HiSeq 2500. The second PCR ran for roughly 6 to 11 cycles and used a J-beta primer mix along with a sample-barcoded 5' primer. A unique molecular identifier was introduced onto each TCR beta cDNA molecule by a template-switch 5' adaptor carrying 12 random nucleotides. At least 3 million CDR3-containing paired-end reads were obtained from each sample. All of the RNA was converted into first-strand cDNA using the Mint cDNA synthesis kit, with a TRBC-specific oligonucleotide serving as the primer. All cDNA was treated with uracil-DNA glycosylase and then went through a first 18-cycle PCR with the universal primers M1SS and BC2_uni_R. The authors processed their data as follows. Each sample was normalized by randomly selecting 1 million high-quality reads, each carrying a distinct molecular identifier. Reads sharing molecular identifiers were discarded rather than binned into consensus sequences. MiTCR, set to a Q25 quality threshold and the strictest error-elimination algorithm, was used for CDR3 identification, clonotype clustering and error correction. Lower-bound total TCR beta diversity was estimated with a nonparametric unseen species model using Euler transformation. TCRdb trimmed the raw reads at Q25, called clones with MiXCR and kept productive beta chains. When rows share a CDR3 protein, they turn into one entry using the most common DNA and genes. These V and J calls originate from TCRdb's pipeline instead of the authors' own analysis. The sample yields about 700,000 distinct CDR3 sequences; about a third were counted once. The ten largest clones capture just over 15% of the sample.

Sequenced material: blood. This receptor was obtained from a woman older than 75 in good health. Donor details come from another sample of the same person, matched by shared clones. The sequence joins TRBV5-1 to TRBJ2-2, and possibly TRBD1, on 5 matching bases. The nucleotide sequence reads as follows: TGCGCCAGCAGCTTTACCGACAGTAACACCGGGGAGCTGTTTTTT. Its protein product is CASSFTDSNTGELFF.